This T cell receptor beta chain is from a study of T cell responses to AZD1222 COVID-19 vaccine. The ends were cut back, 6 bases at V and 3 bases at J, with 12 bases in the middle. CDR1 and CDR2 from the germline V gene are LGHDT and YNNKEL (reference sequence). The CDR3 consists of 13 residues. Repertoires were generated with immunoSEQ multiplex PCR, while TCRdb's copy carries only in-frame clones and drops some. The sample includes 80,000 to 95,000 clones, 88% of them seen just once. The specimen comprised peripheral blood, sampled 28 days after the second AZD1222 dose. This clonotype was obtained from an adult who received the AZD1222 COVID-19 vaccine. This chain connects TRBV3-1 (or the pseudogene TRBV3-2) to TRBJ2-7; a weak D match, TRBD2 (6 bases). This chain's CDR3 is CASSDYGGYEQYF. CDR3 in DNA: TGTGCCAGCAGTGACTACGGGGGCTACGAGCAGTACTTC.